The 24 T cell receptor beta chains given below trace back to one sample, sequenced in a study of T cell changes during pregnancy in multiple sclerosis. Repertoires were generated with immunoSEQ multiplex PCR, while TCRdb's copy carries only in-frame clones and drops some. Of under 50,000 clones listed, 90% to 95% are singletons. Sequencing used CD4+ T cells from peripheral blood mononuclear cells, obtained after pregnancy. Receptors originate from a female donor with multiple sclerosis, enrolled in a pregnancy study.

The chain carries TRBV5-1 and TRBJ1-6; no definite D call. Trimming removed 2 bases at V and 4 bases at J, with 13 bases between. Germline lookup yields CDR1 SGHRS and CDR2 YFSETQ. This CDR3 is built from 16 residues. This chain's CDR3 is CASSLGQEKYNSPLHF. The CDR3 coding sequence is TGCGCCAGCAGCTTAGGTCAGGAAAAGTATAATTCACCCCTCCACTTT.

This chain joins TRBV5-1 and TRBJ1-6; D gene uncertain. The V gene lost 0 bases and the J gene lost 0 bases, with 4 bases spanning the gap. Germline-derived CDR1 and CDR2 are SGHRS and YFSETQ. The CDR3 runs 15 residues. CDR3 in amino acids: CASSLDSSYNSPLHF. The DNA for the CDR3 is TGCGCCAGCAGCTTGGACAGCTCCTATAATTCACCCCTCCACTTT.

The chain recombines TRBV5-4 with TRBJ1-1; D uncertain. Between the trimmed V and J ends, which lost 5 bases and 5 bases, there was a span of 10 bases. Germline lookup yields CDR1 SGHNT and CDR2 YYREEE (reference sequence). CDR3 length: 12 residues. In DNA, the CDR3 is TGTGCCAGCAGGTCTGAGGGAACTGAAGCTTTCTTT. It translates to CASRSEGTEAFF. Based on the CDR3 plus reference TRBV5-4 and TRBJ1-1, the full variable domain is ETGVTQSPTHLIKTRGQQVTLRCSSQSGHNTVSWYQQALGQGPQFIFQYYREEENGRGNFPPRFSGLQFPNYSSELNVNALELDDSALYLCASRSEGTEAFFGQGTRLTVV.

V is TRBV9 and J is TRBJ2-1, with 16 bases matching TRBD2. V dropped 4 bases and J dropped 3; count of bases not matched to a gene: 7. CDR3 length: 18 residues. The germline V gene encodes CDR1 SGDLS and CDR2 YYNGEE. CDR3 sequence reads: CASSTGTSGGASYNEQFF. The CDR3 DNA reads TGTGCCAGCAGCACAGGGACTAGCGGGGGGGCCAGCTACAATGAGCAGTTCTTC.

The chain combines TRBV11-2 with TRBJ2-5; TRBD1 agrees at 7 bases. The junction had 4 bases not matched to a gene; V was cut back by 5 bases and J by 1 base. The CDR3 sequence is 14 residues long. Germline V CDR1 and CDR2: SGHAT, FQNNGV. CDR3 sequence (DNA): TGTGCCAGCAGCCAAAGGGACAGCCAAGAGACCCAGTACTTC. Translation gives CASSQRDSQETQYF.

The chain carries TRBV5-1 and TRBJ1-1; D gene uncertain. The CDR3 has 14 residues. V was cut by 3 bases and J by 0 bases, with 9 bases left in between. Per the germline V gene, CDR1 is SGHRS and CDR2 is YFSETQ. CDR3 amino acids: CASSSRHLNTEAFF. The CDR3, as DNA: TGCGCCAGCAGCTCTCGACACCTGAACACTGAAGCTTTCTTT.

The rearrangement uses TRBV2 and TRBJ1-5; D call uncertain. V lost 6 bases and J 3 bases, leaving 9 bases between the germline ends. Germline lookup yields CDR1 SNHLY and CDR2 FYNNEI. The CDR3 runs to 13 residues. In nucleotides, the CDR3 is TGTGCCAGCAGCTCGGGGAACAATCAGCCCCAGCATTTT. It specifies CASSSGNNQPQHF.

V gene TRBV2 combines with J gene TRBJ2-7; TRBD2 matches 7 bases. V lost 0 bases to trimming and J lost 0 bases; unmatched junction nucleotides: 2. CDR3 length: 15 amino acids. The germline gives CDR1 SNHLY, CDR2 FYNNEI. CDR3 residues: CASSEAGGSSYEQYF. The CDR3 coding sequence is TGTGCCAGCAGTGAAGCAGGCGGGAGCTCCTACGAGCAGTACTTC.

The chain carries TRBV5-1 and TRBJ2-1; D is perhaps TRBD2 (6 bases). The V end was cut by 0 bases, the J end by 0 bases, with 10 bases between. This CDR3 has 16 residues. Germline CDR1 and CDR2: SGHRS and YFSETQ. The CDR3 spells CASSLGGGSSYNEQFF. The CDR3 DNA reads TGCGCCAGCAGCTTGGGTGGGGGGAGCTCCTACAATGAGCAGTTCTTC.

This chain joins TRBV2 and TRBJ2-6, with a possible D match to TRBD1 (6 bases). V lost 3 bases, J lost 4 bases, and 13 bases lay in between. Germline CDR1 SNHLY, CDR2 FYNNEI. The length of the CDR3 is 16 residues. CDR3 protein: CASSDTAGAGANVLTF. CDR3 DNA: TGTGCCAGCAGTGATACCGCAGGGGCCGGGGCCAACGTCCTGACTTTC.

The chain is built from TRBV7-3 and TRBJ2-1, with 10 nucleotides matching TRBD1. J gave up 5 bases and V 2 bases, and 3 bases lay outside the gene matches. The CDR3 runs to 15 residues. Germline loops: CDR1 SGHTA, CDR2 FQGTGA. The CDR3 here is CASSLGQGGHNEQFF. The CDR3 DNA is TGTGCCAGCAGCTTAGGACAGGGGGGGCACAATGAGCAGTTCTTC.

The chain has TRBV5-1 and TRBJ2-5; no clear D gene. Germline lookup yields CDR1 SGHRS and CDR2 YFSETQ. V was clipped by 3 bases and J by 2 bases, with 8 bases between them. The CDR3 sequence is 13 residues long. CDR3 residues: CASSSTTQETQYF. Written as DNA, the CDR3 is TGCGCCAGCAGCTCGACAACTCAAGAGACCCAGTACTTC.

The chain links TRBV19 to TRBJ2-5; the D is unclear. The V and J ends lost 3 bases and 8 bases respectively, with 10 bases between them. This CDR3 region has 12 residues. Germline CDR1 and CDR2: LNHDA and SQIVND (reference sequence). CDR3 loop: CASSIKESTQYF. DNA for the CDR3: TGTGCCAGTAGTATCAAAGAGTCCACCCAGTACTTC.

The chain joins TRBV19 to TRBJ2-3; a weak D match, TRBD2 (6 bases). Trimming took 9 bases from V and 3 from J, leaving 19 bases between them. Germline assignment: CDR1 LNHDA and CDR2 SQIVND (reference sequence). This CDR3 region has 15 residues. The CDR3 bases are TGTGCCAGCCGCCCGGGGAGCGGGCGAACAGATACGCAGTATTTT. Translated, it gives CASRPGSGRTDTQYF.

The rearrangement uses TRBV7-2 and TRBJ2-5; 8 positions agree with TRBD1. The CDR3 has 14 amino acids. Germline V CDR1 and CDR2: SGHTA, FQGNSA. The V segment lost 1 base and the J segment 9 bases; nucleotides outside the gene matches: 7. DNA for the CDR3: TGTGCCAGCAGCTTAGTAGGTACAGGGGGTCCCCAGTACTTC. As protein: CASSLVGTGGPQYF.

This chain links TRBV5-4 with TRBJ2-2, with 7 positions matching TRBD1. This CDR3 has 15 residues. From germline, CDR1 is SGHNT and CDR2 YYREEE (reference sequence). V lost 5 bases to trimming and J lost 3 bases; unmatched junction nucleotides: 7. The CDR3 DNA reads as TGTGCCAGCAGAACCGGGACAGACTACACCGGGGAGCTGTTTTTT. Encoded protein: CASRTGTDYTGELFF. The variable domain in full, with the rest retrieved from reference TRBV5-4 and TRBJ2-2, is ETGVTQSPTHLIKTRGQQVTLRCSSQSGHNTVSWYQQALGQGPQFIFQYYREEENGRGNFPPRFSGLQFPNYSSELNVNALELDDSALYLCASRTGTDYTGELFFGEGSRLTVL.

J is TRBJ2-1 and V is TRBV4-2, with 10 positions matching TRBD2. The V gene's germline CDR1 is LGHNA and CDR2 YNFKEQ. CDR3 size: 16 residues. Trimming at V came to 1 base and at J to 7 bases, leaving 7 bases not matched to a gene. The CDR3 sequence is CASSQAASGGRNEQFF. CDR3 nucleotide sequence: TGTGCCAGCAGCCAAGCGGCTAGCGGGGGTAGGAATGAGCAGTTCTTC.

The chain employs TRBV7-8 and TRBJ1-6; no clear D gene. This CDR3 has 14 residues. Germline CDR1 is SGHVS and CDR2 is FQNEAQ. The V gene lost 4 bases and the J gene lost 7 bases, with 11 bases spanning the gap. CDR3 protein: CASSSSSGNSPLHF. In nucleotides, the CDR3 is TGTGCCAGCAGCTCATCGTCGGGGAATTCACCCCTCCACTTT. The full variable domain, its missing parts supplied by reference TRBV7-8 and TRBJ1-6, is GAGVSQSPRYKVAKRGQDVALRCDPISGHVSLFWYQQALGQGPEFLTYFQNEAQLDKSGLPSDRFFAERPEGSVSTLKIQRTQQEDSAVYLCASSSSSGNSPLHFGNGTRLTVT.

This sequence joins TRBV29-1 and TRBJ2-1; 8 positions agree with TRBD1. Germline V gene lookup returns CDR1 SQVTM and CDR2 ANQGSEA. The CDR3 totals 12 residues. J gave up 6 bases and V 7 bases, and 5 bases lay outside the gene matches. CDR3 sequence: CSAGTGPNEQFF. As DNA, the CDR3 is TGCAGCGCCGGGACAGGACCCAATGAGCAGTTCTTC.

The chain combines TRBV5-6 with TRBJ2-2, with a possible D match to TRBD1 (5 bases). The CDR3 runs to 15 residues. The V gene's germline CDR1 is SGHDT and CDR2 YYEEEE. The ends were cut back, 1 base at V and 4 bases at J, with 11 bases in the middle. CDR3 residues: CASSLRARATGELFF. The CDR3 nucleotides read TGTGCCAGCAGCTTGCGGGCCAGGGCCACCGGGGAGCTGTTTTTT. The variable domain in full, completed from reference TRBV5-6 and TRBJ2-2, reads DAGVTQSPTHLIKTRGQQVTLRCSPKSGHDTVSWYQQALGQGPQFIFQYYEEEERQRGNFPDRFSGHQFPNYSSELNVNALLLGDSALYLCASSLRARATGELFFGEGSRLTVL.

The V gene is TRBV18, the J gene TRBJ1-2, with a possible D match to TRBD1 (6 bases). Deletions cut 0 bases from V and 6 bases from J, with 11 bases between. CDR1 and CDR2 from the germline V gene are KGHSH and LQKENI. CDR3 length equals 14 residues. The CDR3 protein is CASSPPRGRNGYTF. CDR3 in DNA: TGTGCCAGCTCACCACCCAGGGGCCGGAATGGCTACACCTTC.

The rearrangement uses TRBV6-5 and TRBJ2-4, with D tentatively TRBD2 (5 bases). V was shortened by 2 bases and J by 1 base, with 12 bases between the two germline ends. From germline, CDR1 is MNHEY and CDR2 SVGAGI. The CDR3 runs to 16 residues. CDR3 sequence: CASSYEGAGAKNIQYF. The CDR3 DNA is TGTGCCAGCAGTTACGAGGGAGCCGGGGCCAAAAACATTCAGTACTTC.

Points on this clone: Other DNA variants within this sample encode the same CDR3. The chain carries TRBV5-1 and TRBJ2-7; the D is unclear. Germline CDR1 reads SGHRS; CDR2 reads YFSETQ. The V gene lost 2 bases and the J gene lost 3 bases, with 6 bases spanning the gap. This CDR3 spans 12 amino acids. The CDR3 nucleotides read TGCGCCAGCAGCTTAGGCGGCTACGAGCAGTACTTC. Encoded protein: CASSLGGYEQYF.

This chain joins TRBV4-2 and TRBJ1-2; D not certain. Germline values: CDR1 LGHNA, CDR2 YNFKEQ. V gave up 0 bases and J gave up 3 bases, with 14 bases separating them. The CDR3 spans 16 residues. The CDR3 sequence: CASSQDIGKRDYGYTF. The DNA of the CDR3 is TGTGCCAGCAGCCAAGATATCGGGAAGAGAGACTATGGCTACACCTTC.